A selection of T cell receptor beta chains follows, all from one sample in a study of long-term antiretroviral therapy in people with HIV. TCRdb keeps only in-frame clones here, not all; method: immunoSEQ multiplex PCR. The data contain approximately 35,000 clones, around 94% of them singletons. Sequencing was performed on unsorted PBMCs, taken 4.1 years after starting antiretroviral therapy. The origin of the receptors is a woman aged 50 to 60 with HIV. The CDR3 runs from the conserved cysteine through the conserved F or W. The order of the fields is J gene, clone size, V gene, D gene, CDR3 DNA, CDR3 protein. A D gene is named only where the DNA matches it firmly. Clone size is given for some rows only: seen once, a few or many times, or a class if the clone is expanded.

J gene: TRBJ1-2; clone size: once; V gene: TRBV5-1; D gene: -; CDR3 DNA: TGCGCCAGCAGCTTGTACCCGGCGGATGGCTACACCTTC; CDR3 protein: CASSLYPADGYTF
J gene: TRBJ1-5; clone size: -; V gene: TRBV6-4; D gene: -; CDR3 DNA: TGTGCCAGCAGTGACGAGGCCAATCAGCCCCAGCATTTT; CDR3 protein: CASSDEANQPQHF
J gene: TRBJ2-7; clone size: -; V gene: TRBV25-1; D gene: -; CDR3 DNA: TGTGCCAGCAGTGAGCCCGGGACACTAGAGCAGTACTTC; CDR3 protein: CASSEPGTLEQYF
J gene: TRBJ1-3; clone size: -; V gene: TRBV4-2; D gene: -; CDR3 DNA: TGTGCCAGCAGCCAAGGCCTCACTGGCTCTGGAAACACCATATATTTT; CDR3 protein: CASSQGLTGSGNTIYF
J gene: TRBJ1-5; clone size: -; V gene: TRBV19; D gene: TRBD1; CDR3 DNA: TGTGCCAGTAGTACTACAGGGGGTAATCAGCCCCAGCATTTT; CDR3 protein: CASSTTGGNQPQHF
J gene: TRBJ2-3; clone size: -; V gene: TRBV19; D gene: TRBD2; CDR3 DNA: TGTGCCAGTAGTATGGCTAGCGGGCTCACAGATACGCAGTATTTT; CDR3 protein: CASSMASGLTDTQYF
J gene: TRBJ1-6; clone size: -; V gene: TRBV7-2; D gene: -; CDR3 DNA: TGTGCCAGCAGCCAGACTTCTTCACCCCTCCACTTT; CDR3 protein: CASSQTSSPLHF
J gene: TRBJ2-7; clone size: -; V gene: TRBV7-9; D gene: TRBD1; CDR3 DNA: TGTGCCAGCAGCCCAAGGGACAGTTCATCCTACGAGCAGTACTTC; CDR3 protein: CASSPRDSSSYEQYF
J gene: TRBJ1-1; clone size: -; V gene: TRBV11-2; D gene: -; CDR3 DNA: TGTGCCAGCAGCTTAGATTTGGAGGGGGAAGCTTTCTTT; CDR3 protein: CASSLDLEGEAFF
J gene: TRBJ2-5; clone size: -; V gene: TRBV7-3; D gene: -; CDR3 DNA: TGTGCCAGCAGCCAGACGACAGCCCAAGAGACCCAGTACTTC; CDR3 protein: CASSQTTAQETQYF
J gene: TRBJ2-2; clone size: -; V gene: TRBV10-2; D gene: -; CDR3 DNA: TGCGCCAGCAGTGAGTCCCGGAACACCGGGGAGCTGTTTTTT; CDR3 protein: CASSESRNTGELFF
J gene: TRBJ2-1; clone size: -; V gene: TRBV5-8; D gene: TRBD1; CDR3 DNA: TGTGCCAGCAGCCAGCAGCTTGGGACAGGGCAGCTCTTC; CDR3 protein: CASSQQLGTGQLF
J gene: TRBJ1-2; clone size: once; V gene: TRBV14; D gene: -; CDR3 DNA: TGTGCCAGCAGCCAAGATACAGGATTCTATGGCTACACCTTC; CDR3 protein: CASSQDTGFYGYTF
J gene: TRBJ1-4; clone size: -; V gene: TRBV19; D gene: -; CDR3 DNA: TGTGCCAGTACCACTACTAAGGATACTGAAAAACTGTTTTTT; CDR3 protein: CASTTTKDTEKLFF
J gene: TRBJ1-6; clone size: -; V gene: TRBV5-1; D gene: -; CDR3 DNA: TGCGCCAGCAGCTTGGGACAGCCCTATAATTCACCCCTCCACTTT; CDR3 protein: CASSLGQPYNSPLHF
J gene: TRBJ1-5; clone size: -; V gene: TRBV7-9; D gene: TRBD1; CDR3 DNA: TGTGCCAGCAGCTCCGGGACAGGGGACAATCAGCCCCAGCATTTT; CDR3 protein: CASSSGTGDNQPQHF
J gene: TRBJ2-5; clone size: -; V gene: TRBV2; D gene: TRBD2; CDR3 DNA: TGTGCCAGCACTATGGGGGGGAAAGAGACCCAGTACTTC; CDR3 protein: CASTMGGKETQYF
J gene: TRBJ1-1; clone size: -; V gene: TRBV15; D gene: -; CDR3 DNA: TGTGCCACCAGCAGACACCAGAACACTGAAGCTTTCTTT; CDR3 protein: CATSRHQNTEAFF
J gene: TRBJ2-3; clone size: -; V gene: TRBV7-2; D gene: -; CDR3 DNA: TGTGCCAGCAGCTCCATGGGCACAGATACGCAGTATTTT; CDR3 protein: CASSSMGTDTQYF
J gene: TRBJ1-1; clone size: -; V gene: TRBV9; D gene: -; CDR3 DNA: TGTGCCAGCAGCGTAGAAGGAGAAGCAGCTTTCTTT; CDR3 protein: CASSVEGEAAFF
J gene: TRBJ1-2; clone size: -; V gene: TRBV7-2; D gene: TRBD1; CDR3 DNA: TGTGCCAGCGATAGACGGACAGGGGATGGCTACACCTTC; CDR3 protein: CASDRRTGDGYTF
J gene: TRBJ1-5; clone size: -; V gene: TRBV19; D gene: TRBD1; CDR3 DNA: TGTGCCAGTACGAATTTACAGGGGGCTAATCAGCCCCAGCATTTT; CDR3 protein: CASTNLQGANQPQHF
J gene: TRBJ2-3; clone size: -; V gene: TRBV6-6; D gene: -; CDR3 DNA: TGTGCCAGCAGAAGACAATCACCAAGCACAGATACGCAGTATTTT; CDR3 protein: CASRRQSPSTDTQYF
J gene: TRBJ1-6; clone size: -; V gene: TRBV10-2; D gene: -; CDR3 DNA: TGCGCCAGCAGTGAATCACAGGAAGGGTCACCCCTCCACTTT; CDR3 protein: CASSESQEGSPLHF
J gene: TRBJ2-3; clone size: -; V gene: TRBV29-1; D gene: TRBD2; CDR3 DNA: TGCAGCGTGGCCGGGACTAGCGGGGGGGTGGATACGCAGTATTTT; CDR3 protein: CSVAGTSGGVDTQYF
J gene: TRBJ2-2; clone size: -; V gene: TRBV19; D gene: TRBD2; CDR3 DNA: TGTGCCAGTAGTATTAGGTTTTCTAGCGGTTCCACCGGGGAGCTGTTTTTT; CDR3 protein: CASSIRFSSGSTGELFF
J gene: TRBJ2-1; clone size: -; V gene: TRBV5-1; D gene: TRBD2; CDR3 DNA: TGCGCCAGCAGCCCGGGGGGGGTCGGCAATGAGCAGTTCTTC; CDR3 protein: CASSPGGVGNEQFF
J gene: TRBJ1-1; clone size: once; V gene: TRBV9; D gene: -; CDR3 DNA: TGTGCCAGCAGCCCCGGCGCCGGGTTGAACACTGAAGCTTTCTTT; CDR3 protein: CASSPGAGLNTEAFF
J gene: TRBJ1-4; clone size: -; V gene: TRBV10-3; D gene: TRBD1; CDR3 DNA: TGTGCCATCAGTGACCCGGGGACAGTCACTAATGAAAAACTGTTTTTT; CDR3 protein: CAISDPGTVTNEKLFF
J gene: TRBJ1-2; clone size: -; V gene: TRBV5-6; D gene: TRBD1; CDR3 DNA: TGTGCCAGCAGGAGGACAGGGTTTAACTATGGCTACACCTTC; CDR3 protein: CASRRTGFNYGYTF
J gene: TRBJ1-2; clone size: -; V gene: TRBV9; D gene: TRBD1; CDR3 DNA: TGTGCCAGCAGCGAGGACAGGGGAGGTGGCTACACCTTC; CDR3 protein: CASSEDRGGGYTF
J gene: TRBJ1-1; clone size: -; V gene: TRBV5-6; D gene: -; CDR3 DNA: TGTGCCAGCAGTCTAACACAGGGTCTAGCTGAAGCTTTCTTT; CDR3 protein: CASSLTQGLAEAFF
J gene: TRBJ1-5; clone size: -; V gene: TRBV29-1; D gene: -; CDR3 DNA: TGCAGCGTCCTCGGGGACCTCAATCAGCCCCAGCATTTT; CDR3 protein: CSVLGDLNQPQHF
J gene: TRBJ2-7; clone size: -; V gene: TRBV6-6; D gene: TRBD2; CDR3 DNA: TGTGCCAGCAGCCAGGGAGGCGGGGGGGCGAACGAGCAGTACTTC; CDR3 protein: CASSQGGGGANEQYF
J gene: TRBJ2-3; clone size: -; V gene: TRBV7-3; D gene: TRBD1; CDR3 DNA: TGTGCCAGCAGCCTGAGCCGGGACAGGGGGACAGATACGCAGTATTTT; CDR3 protein: CASSLSRDRGTDTQYF
J gene: TRBJ2-7; clone size: few; V gene: TRBV5-6; D gene: -; CDR3 DNA: TGTGCCAGCAGCTTGGTAGGTCTAGCGAGCGACGAGCAGTACTTC; CDR3 protein: CASSLVGLASDEQYF
J gene: TRBJ2-2; clone size: -; V gene: TRBV7-8; D gene: -; CDR3 DNA: TGTGCCAGCCTAATTCCCGAGAACACCGGGGAGCTGTTTTTT; CDR3 protein: CASLIPENTGELFF
J gene: TRBJ1-1; clone size: -; V gene: TRBV27; D gene: -; CDR3 DNA: TGTGCCAGCAGTTCTCAGGGTCGGACTGAAGCTTTCTTT; CDR3 protein: CASSSQGRTEAFF
J gene: TRBJ1-2; clone size: -; V gene: TRBV6-5; D gene: TRBD1; CDR3 DNA: TGTGCCAGCAGTCTGGACAGGGACAACTATGGCTACACCTTC; CDR3 protein: CASSLDRDNYGYTF
J gene: TRBJ1-2; clone size: -; V gene: TRBV5-6; D gene: -; CDR3 DNA: TGTGCCAGCAGCCCCACCGGGGCACTCTATGGCTACACCTTC; CDR3 protein: CASSPTGALYGYTF
J gene: TRBJ2-7; clone size: -; V gene: TRBV6-1; D gene: -; CDR3 DNA: TGTGCCAGCAGGGCGGACAGTCACGAGCAGTACTTC; CDR3 protein: CASRADSHEQYF
J gene: TRBJ1-4; clone size: -; V gene: TRBV10-2; D gene: TRBD1; CDR3 DNA: TGCGCCAGCAGTGATGGGAGGACAGGGGGGGAAAAACTGTTTTTT; CDR3 protein: CASSDGRTGGEKLFF
J gene: TRBJ2-2; clone size: -; V gene: TRBV27; D gene: TRBD1; CDR3 DNA: TGTGCCAGCAGGAAACCGGGACAGGGAACCGGGGAGCTGTTTTTT; CDR3 protein: CASRKPGQGTGELFF
J gene: TRBJ2-7; clone size: few; V gene: TRBV11-2; D gene: -; CDR3 DNA: TGTGCCAGCAGCCACAGAGGAACCTACGAGCAGTACTTC; CDR3 protein: CASSHRGTYEQYF
J gene: TRBJ1-6; clone size: -; V gene: TRBV4-1; D gene: -; CDR3 DNA: TGCGCCAGCAGGGACCCATTCACCTCCTATAATTCACCCCTCCACTTT; CDR3 protein: CASRDPFTSYNSPLHF
J gene: TRBJ2-7; clone size: -; V gene: TRBV11-2; D gene: TRBD2; CDR3 DNA: TGTGCCAGCAGCTCGGTAGCGGGGAGAACCTACGAGCAGTACTTC; CDR3 protein: CASSSVAGRTYEQYF
J gene: TRBJ2-5; clone size: -; V gene: TRBV5-1; D gene: -; CDR3 DNA: TGCGCCAGCAGCTGGAATACAGAAGAGACCCAGTACTTC; CDR3 protein: CASSWNTEETQYF
J gene: TRBJ1-6; clone size: -; V gene: TRBV7-2; D gene: -; CDR3 DNA: TGTGCCAGCAGCCCCGGGACCGAAAATTCACCCCTCCACTTT; CDR3 protein: CASSPGTENSPLHF
J gene: TRBJ1-5; clone size: -; V gene: TRBV5-6; D gene: -; CDR3 DNA: TGTGCCAGCAGCCGGCGGACAGAGAGGGTGAGTCAGCCCCAGCATTTT; CDR3 protein: CASSRRTERVSQPQHF